This T cell receptor beta chain was retrieved from a study of Graves' ophthalmopathy and Graves' hyperthyroidism. This clonotype was found many times. The study recruited hyperthyroidism patients aged 18 to 65 who were newly diagnosed, under 2 months' duration. RNA transcripts served as template for amplifying TCR beta CDR3 sequences. HTBI primers primed a first-round RT-PCR, and a second-round multiplex PCR followed. TCRdb reprocessed the multiplex PCR reads with MiXCR, giving one entry per CDR3 protein. Among hundreds of thousands of distinct CDR3 sequences listed, 20% to 25% were seen once. The sequence came from a woman between 18 and 30 years old with stable Graves' hyperthyroidism. Sequenced sample: peripheral blood.

CDR3: CATGQGDEQYF. In nucleotides, the CDR3 is TGTGCCACGGGACAGGGGGACGAGCAGTACTTC. V is TRBV24-1 and J is TRBJ2-7, with 11 bases matching TRBD1. Germline CDR1 is KGHDR and CDR2 is SFDVKD. The J segment lost 5 bases and the V segment lost 10 bases, leaving 0 bases of the junction unmatched. This CDR3 is 11 amino acids long.